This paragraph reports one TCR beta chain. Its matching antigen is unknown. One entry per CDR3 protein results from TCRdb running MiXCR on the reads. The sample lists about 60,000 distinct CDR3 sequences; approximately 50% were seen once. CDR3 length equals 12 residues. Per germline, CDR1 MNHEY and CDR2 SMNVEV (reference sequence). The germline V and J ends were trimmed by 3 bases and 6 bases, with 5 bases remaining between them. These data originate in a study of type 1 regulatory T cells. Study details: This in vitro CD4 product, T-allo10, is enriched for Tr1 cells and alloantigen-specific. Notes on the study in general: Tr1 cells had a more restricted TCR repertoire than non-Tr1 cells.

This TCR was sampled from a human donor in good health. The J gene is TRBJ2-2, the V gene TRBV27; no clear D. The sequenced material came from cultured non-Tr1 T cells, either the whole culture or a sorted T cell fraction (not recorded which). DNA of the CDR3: TGTGCCAGCAGTTTTATCTCCGGGGAGCTGTTTTTT. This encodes CASSFISGELFF.